Listed here is a single T cell receptor beta chain. This specimen comes from a study of blood T cell repertoires in COVID-19. The length of the CDR3 is 14 residues. V dropped 5 bases and J dropped 6 bases, with 17 bases sitting between them. Germline CDR1 is MNHEY and CDR2 is SVGEGT. Libraries were prepared by immunoSEQ multiplex PCR; TCRdb keeps only in-frame clonotypes and omits some of them. The sample contains about 380,000 clones, over 75% of which appear only once. The chain couples TRBV6-2 or TRBV6-3 to TRBJ2-7; TRBD1 might be the D (5 bases). The clonotype was recovered from a man aged 25 to 45 who had recovered from COVID-19. Sequencing input: PBMCs or T cells enriched from blood (not recorded which). The CDR3 region has the DNA TGTGCCAGCAGTACTTCTAGTACTGGGGCCGAGCAGTACTTC. This translates into CASSTSSTGAEQYF.